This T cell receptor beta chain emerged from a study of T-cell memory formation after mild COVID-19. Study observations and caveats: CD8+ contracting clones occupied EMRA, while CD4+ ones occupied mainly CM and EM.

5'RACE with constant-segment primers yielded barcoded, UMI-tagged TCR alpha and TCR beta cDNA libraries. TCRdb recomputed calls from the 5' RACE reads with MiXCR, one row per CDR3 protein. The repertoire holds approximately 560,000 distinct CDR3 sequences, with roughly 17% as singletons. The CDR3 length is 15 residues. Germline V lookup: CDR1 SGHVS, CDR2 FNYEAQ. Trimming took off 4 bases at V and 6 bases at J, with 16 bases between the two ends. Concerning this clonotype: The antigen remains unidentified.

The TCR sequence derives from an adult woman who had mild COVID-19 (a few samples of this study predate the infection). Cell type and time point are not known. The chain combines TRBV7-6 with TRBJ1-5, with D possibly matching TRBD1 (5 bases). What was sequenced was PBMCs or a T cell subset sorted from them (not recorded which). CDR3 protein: CASSSWGFGVQPQHF. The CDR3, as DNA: TGTGCCAGCAGCTCGTGGGGGTTCGGGGTTCAGCCCCAGCATTTT.